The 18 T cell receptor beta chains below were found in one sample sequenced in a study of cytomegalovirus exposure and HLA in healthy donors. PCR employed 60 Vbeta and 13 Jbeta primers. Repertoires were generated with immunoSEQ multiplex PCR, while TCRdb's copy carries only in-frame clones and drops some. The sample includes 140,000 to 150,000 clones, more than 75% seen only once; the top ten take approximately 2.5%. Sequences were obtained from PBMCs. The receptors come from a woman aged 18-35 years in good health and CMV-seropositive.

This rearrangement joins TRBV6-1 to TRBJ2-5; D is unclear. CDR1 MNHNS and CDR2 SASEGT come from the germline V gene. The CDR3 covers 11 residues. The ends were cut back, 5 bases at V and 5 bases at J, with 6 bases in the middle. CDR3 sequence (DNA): TGTGCCAGCAGTTTCGGGGAGACCCAGTACTTC. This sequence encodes CASSFGETQYF.

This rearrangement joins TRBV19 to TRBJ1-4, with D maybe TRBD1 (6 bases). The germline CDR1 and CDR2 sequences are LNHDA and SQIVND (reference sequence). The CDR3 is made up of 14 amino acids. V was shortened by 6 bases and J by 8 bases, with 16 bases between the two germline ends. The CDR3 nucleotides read TGTGCCAGTAGAGGCAGGGGAAGCGGAGAAAAACTGTTTTTT. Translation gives CASRGRGSGEKLFF.

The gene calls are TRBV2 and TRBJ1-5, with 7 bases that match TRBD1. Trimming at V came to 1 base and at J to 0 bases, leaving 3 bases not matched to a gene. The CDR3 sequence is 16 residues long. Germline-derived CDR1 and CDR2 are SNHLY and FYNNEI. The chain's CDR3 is CASSEDRGYSNQPQHF. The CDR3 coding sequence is TGTGCCAGCAGTGAAGACAGGGGTTATAGCAATCAGCCCCAGCATTTT.

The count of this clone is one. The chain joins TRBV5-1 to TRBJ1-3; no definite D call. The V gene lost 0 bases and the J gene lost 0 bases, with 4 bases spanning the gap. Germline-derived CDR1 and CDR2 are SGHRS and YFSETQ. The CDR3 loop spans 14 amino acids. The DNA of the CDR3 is TGCGCCAGCAGCTTGGACAGCTCTGGAAACACCATATATTTT. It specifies CASSLDSSGNTIYF.

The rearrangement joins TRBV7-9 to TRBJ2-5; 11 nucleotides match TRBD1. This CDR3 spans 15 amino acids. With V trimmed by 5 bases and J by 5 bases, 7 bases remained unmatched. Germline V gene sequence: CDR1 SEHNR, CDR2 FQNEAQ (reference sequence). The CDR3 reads CASSLRTGGVETQYF. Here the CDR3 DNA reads TGTGCCAGCAGCCTCCGGACAGGGGGCGTCGAGACCCAGTACTTC. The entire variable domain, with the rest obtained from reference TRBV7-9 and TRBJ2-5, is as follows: DTGVSQNPRHKITKRGQNVTFRCDPISEHNRLYWYRQTLGQGPEFLTYFQNEAQLEKSRLLSDRFSAERPKGSFSTLEIQRTEQGDSAMYLCASSLRTGGVETQYFGPGTRLLVL.

The CDR3 protein is CASSSGQVDTIYF. CDR3 nucleotide sequence: TGCGCCAGCAGCTCGGGACAGGTAGACACCATATATTTT. J is TRBJ1-3 and V is TRBV5-1; 8 bases map to TRBD1. Germline loops: CDR1 SGHRS, CDR2 YFSETQ. V was pared by 3 bases and J by 8 bases, with 4 bases of the junction left unmatched. The CDR3 totals 13 residues.

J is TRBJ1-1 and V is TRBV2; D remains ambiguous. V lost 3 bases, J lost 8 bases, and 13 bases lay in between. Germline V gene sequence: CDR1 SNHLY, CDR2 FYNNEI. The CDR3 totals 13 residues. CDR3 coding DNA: TGTGCCAGCAGTGACACCCGGGGATCGGAAGCTTTCTTT. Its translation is CASSDTRGSEAFF.

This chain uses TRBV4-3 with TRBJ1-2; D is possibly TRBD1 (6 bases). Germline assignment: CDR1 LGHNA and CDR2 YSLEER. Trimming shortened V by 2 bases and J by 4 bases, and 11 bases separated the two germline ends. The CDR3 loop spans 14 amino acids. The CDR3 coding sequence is TGCGCCAGCAGCCAAACCACAGGGAGCTATGGCTACACCTTC. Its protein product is CASSQTTGSYGYTF.

CDR3 protein: CASSQDQARGGRDTEAFF. Written as DNA, the CDR3 is TGCGCCAGCAGCCAAGACCAGGCACGTGGGGGCCGGGACACTGAAGCTTTCTTT. The chain employs TRBV4-1 and TRBJ1-1; D perhaps matches TRBD1 (6 bases). This CDR3 has 18 residues. V was clipped by 0 bases and J by 3 bases, with 20 bases between them. From germline, CDR1 is MGHRA and CDR2 YSYEKL.

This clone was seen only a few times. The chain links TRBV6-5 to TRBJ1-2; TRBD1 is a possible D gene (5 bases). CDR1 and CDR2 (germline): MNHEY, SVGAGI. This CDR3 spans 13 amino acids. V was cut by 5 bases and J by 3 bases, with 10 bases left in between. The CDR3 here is CASSVTEYYGYTF. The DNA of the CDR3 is TGTGCCAGCAGTGTGACAGAATACTATGGCTACACCTTC.

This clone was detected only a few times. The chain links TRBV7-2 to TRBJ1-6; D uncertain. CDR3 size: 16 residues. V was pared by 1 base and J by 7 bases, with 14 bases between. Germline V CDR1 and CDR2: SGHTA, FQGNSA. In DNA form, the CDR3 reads TGTGCCAGCAGCTTAGTCGGCGCCGGCGGGAATTCACCCCTCCACTTT. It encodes CASSLVGAGGNSPLHF.

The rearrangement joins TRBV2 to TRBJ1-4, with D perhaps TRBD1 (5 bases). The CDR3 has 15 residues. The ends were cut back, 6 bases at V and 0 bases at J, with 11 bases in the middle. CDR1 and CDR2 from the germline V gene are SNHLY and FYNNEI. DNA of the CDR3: TGTGCCAGCAGCGCCAGGGTATCAACTAATGAAAAACTGTTTTTT. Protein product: CASSARVSTNEKLFF.

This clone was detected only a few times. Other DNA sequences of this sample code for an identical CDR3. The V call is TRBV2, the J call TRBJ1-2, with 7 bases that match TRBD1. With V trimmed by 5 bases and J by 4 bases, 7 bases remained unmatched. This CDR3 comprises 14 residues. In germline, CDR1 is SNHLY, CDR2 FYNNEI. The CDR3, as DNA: TGTGCCAGCAGTTGGGACAGAGAATTCTATGGCTACACCTTC. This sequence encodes CASSWDREFYGYTF.

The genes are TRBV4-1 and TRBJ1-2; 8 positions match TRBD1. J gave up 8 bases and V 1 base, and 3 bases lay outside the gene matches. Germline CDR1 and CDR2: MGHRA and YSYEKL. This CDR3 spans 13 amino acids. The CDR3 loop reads CASSQVGDRGYTF. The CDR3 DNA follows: TGCGCCAGCAGCCAAGTGGGGGACAGGGGCTACACCTTC.

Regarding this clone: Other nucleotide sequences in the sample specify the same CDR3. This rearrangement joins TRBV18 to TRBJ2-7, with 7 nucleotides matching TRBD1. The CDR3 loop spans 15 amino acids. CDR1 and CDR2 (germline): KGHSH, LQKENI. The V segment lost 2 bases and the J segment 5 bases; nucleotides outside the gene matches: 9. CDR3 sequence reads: CASSPGTGVQDEQYF. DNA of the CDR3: TGTGCCAGCTCACCAGGAACAGGGGTTCAGGACGAGCAGTACTTC. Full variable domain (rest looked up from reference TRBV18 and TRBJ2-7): NAGVMQNPRHLVRRRGQEARLRCSPMKGHSHVYWYRQLPEEGLKFMVYLQKENIIDESGMPKERFSAEFPKEGPSILRIQQVVRGDSAAYFCASSPGTGVQDEQYFGPGTRLTVT.

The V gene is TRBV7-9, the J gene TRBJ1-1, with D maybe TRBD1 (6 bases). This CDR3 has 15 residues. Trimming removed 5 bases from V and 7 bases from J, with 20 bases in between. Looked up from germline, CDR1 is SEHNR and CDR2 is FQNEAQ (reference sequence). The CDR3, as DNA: TGTGCCAGCAGCCACCGTAAGGGGGGGGTGGATGAAGCTTTCTTT. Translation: CASSHRKGGVDEAFF.

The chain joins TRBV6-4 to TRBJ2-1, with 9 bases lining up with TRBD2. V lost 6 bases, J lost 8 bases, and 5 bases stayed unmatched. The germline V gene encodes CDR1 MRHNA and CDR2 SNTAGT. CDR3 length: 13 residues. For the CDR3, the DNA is TGTGCCAGCAGCCGGACTAGCGAGGATGAGCAGTTCTTC. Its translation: CASSRTSEDEQFF.

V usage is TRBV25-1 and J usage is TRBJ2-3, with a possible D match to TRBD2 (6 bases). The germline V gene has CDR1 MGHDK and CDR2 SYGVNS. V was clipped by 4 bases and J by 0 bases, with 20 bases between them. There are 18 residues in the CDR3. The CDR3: CASSGRRGLASSTDTQYF. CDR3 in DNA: TGTGCCAGCAGTGGCAGGCGGGGACTTGCCTCTAGCACAGATACGCAGTATTTT.